These 18 T cell receptor beta chains came from one sample sequenced in a study of T cells after posttransplantation cyclophosphamide. Method: immunoSEQ multiplex PCR; TCRdb's copy keeps in-frame clones and lacks some. The top ten hold around 14% of the sample, which has some 9,700 clones, 80% to 85% seen once. A marrow graft followed busulfan-fludarabine conditioning, with cyclophosphamide on days +3 and +4. The input for sequencing was PBMCs, taken approximately 2,000 days after a stem cell transplant with posttransplant cyclophosphamide. Receptor source: a female patient between 40 and 55 years old who received an allogeneic stem cell transplant from a related donor, was CMV-positive, and had no GVHD. Some of these T cells may belong to the graft donor.

The chain couples TRBV6-1 to TRBJ1-4; TRBD1 matches at 9 bases. CDR1 and CDR2 from the germline V gene are MNHNS and SASEGT. The CDR3 covers 15 residues. J was trimmed by 8 bases and V by 10 bases; bases with no gene match: 14. CDR3 in DNA: TGTGCCACAGGGGACAACAGGGGGCAGGGGGAAAAACTGTTTTTT. The encoded protein is CATGDNRGQGEKLFF.

Only a few counts were recorded for this clone. The CDR3 DNA sequence: TGTGCCAGCAGCTTAGGGGGGGAAGGGATCACAGATACGCAGTATTTT. Translating it yields CASSLGGEGITDTQYF. This chain links TRBV7-2 with TRBJ2-3, with D maybe TRBD2 (6 bases). Trimming shortened V by 1 base and J by 2 bases, and 13 bases separated the two germline ends. The CDR3 covers 16 residues. Germline assignment: CDR1 SGHTA and CDR2 FQGNSA. Full variable domain (rest looked up from reference TRBV7-2 and TRBJ2-3): GAGVSQSPSNKVTEKGKDVELRCDPISGHTALYWYRQSLGQGLEFLIYFQGNSAPDKSGLPSDRFSAERTGGSVSTLTIQRTQQEDSAVYLCASSLGGEGITDTQYFGPGTRLTVL.

V and J are TRBV5-6 and TRBJ2-1; D gene ambiguous. Germline V CDR1 and CDR2: SGHDT, YYEEEE. V was clipped by 5 bases and J by 3 bases, with 6 bases between them. CDR3 size: 12 residues. CDR3 protein: CASRVSYNEQFF. The CDR3 bases are TGTGCCAGCAGGGTTAGCTACAATGAGCAGTTCTTC. The full variable domain, in which reference TRBV5-6 and TRBJ2-1 provide the parts outside the CDR3, is DAGVTQSPTHLIKTRGQQVTLRCSPKSGHDTVSWYQQALGQGPQFIFQYYEEEERQRGNFPDRFSGHQFPNYSSELNVNALLLGDSALYLCASRVSYNEQFFGPGTRLTVL.

This clone was seen only a few times. The chain combines TRBV7-6 with TRBJ2-7; 7 bases are a match to TRBD1. The ends lost 2 bases at V and 0 bases at J; junction bases unmatched: 4. CDR1 is SGHVS and CDR2 is FNYEAQ in the germline V gene. This CDR3 region has 15 residues. The CDR3 here is CASSLMGQPSYEQYF. The DNA for the CDR3 is TGTGCCAGCAGCTTAATGGGACAGCCCTCCTACGAGCAGTACTTC.

This sequence joins TRBV4-2 and TRBJ1-2, with D hard to call. Trimming cost V 1 base and J 0 bases, with 6 bases left between them. The CDR3 runs to 14 residues. CDR1 is LGHNA, CDR2 YNFKEQ, per germline. The CDR3 loop reads CASSQGSSNYGYTF. The CDR3 nucleotides read TGTGCCAGCAGCCAAGGCAGTTCTAACTATGGCTACACCTTC.

The chain links TRBV29-1 to TRBJ2-7, with D perhaps TRBD1 (6 bases). CDR3 length: 12 residues. Trimming removed 4 bases from V and 1 base from J, with 8 bases in between. The V gene's germline CDR1 is SQVTM and CDR2 ANQGSEA. The CDR3 here is CSVVGQSYEQYF. CDR3 DNA sequence: TGCAGCGTTGTAGGACAGTCCTACGAGCAGTACTTC.

The chain is built from TRBV10-3 and TRBJ1-6, with 8 bases identical to TRBD1. Germline V CDR1 and CDR2: ENHRY, SYGVKD. The CDR3 runs 15 residues. V lost 6 bases, J lost 7 bases, and 8 bases stayed unmatched. Here the CDR3 DNA reads TGTGCCATCAGGGCCGGACAGGGAGGAAATTCACCCCTCCACTTT. It codes for CAIRAGQGGNSPLHF.

The V and J genes are TRBV9 and TRBJ2-2, with 7 positions matching TRBD1. Germline assignment: CDR1 SGDLS and CDR2 YYNGEE. J gave up 5 bases and V 4 bases, and 11 bases lay outside the gene matches. CDR3 length equals 16 residues. The chain's CDR3 is CASSFAPGTETGELFF. The CDR3, as DNA: TGTGCCAGCAGCTTTGCCCCCGGGACAGAGACCGGGGAGCTGTTTTTT.

The CDR3 coding sequence is TGTGCCAGCTCACCAGTAAGGGGTAACAATTCACCCCTCCACTTT. It is translated as CASSPVRGNNSPLHF. The chain links TRBV18 to TRBJ1-6, with D perhaps TRBD1 (5 bases). Trimming pared 2 bases from V and 7 bases from J, leaving 12 bases between. CDR3 length: 15 residues. Germline CDR1 KGHSH, CDR2 LQKENI.

The chain couples TRBV6-1 to TRBJ2-7, with no clear D. This CDR3 contains 13 residues. The V gene lost 8 bases and the J gene lost 5 bases, with 16 bases spanning the gap. Per germline, CDR1 MNHNS and CDR2 SASEGT. CDR3 amino acids: CASGYDILHEQYF. For the CDR3, the DNA is TGTGCCAGCGGCTACGACATCCTACACGAGCAGTACTTC.

The count of this clone is one. V is TRBV7-9 and J is TRBJ2-2; TRBD1 might be the D (5 bases). Germline lookup yields CDR1 SEHNR and CDR2 FQNEAQ (reference sequence). Trimming shortened V by 1 base and J by 3 bases, and 21 bases separated the two germline ends. This CDR3 spans 19 amino acids. CDR3 residues: CASSLVWGRSFRDTGELFF. The CDR3 DNA reads TGTGCCAGCAGCTTAGTCTGGGGCAGGTCTTTTCGCGACACCGGGGAGCTGTTTTTT.

Concerning this clone itself: An end of the junction does not agree with germline; a read error may underlie this. The chain is built from TRBV6-5 and TRBJ1-2, with TRBD1 as a possible D gene (5 bases). Germline CDR1 is MNHEY and CDR2 is SVGAGI. The CDR3 is made up of 13 amino acids. DNA of the CDR3: TGTGCCAGCAGACCGGACACTAATTATGGCTACACCTTC. Protein: CASRPDTNYGYTF.

This CDR3 reads CASTPSSGPYEQYF. The CDR3 DNA sequence: TGTGCCAGCACCCCTAGCAGCGGACCCTACGAGCAGTACTTC. This sequence joins TRBV5-5 and TRBJ2-7; a weak D match, TRBD2 (5 bases). V was shortened by 6 bases and J by 2 bases, with 15 bases between the two germline ends. The V gene's germline CDR1 is SGHKS and CDR2 YYEKEE (reference sequence). This CDR3 has 14 residues.

The chain couples TRBV7-7 to TRBJ2-2; TRBD1 aligns across 9 bases. V trimming: 5 bases; J trimming: 6 bases; junction bases outside the gene matches: 4. This CDR3 region has 14 residues. Germline V gene sequence: CDR1 SSHAT, CDR2 FNYEAQ (reference sequence). The CDR3 bases are TGTGCCAGCAGCATCGACAGGGGGGCCGGGGAGCTGTTTTTT. This translates into CASSIDRGAGELFF.

The chain employs TRBV28 and TRBJ1-1, with a weak D call TRBD1 (6 bases). V was clipped by 1 base and J by 2 bases, with 17 bases between them. Per germline, CDR1 MDHEN and CDR2 SYDVKM. This CDR3 contains 17 residues. The CDR3 DNA reads TGTGCCAGCAGTTTATTAGGACAGTCGCTTTCTAACACTGAAGCTTTCTTT. Translating it yields CASSLLGQSLSNTEAFF.

The gene calls are TRBV25-1 and TRBJ1-3; 8 bases are a match to TRBD1. CDR1 and CDR2 (germline): MGHDK, SYGVNS. The CDR3 has 17 residues. V trimming: 2 bases; J trimming: 0 bases; junction bases outside the gene matches: 6. CDR3 nucleotides: TGTGCCAGCAGTGAAAGGACCGGGACAGGCTCTGGAAACACCATATATTTT. Translating it yields CASSERTGTGSGNTIYF.

The chain couples TRBV6-5 to TRBJ1-2, with 7 bases aligning to TRBD1. CDR1 is MNHEY, CDR2 SVGAGI, per germline. The CDR3 loop spans 15 amino acids. J lost 5 bases, V lost 0 bases, and 6 bases had no gene match. CDR3 in DNA: TGTGCCAGCAGTTACTCTACAGGGGAAGGGTATGGCTACACCTTC. Amino acid sequence: CASSYSTGEGYGYTF.

The CDR3 coding sequence is TGCGCCAGCAGCTCATCTTCGGACAGACCAACTAATGAAAAACTGTTTTTT. Protein product: CASSSSSDRPTNEKLFF. This chain links TRBV4-1 with TRBJ1-4; D is perhaps TRBD1 (6 bases). V was pared by 5 bases and J by 0 bases, with 16 bases between. Germline-derived CDR1 and CDR2 are MGHRA and YSYEKL. This CDR3 contains 17 residues.